This T cell receptor (beta chain) was documented in a study of CD8 T cells in Susac syndrome (dated by TCRdb to the late 2010s). As for the study more broadly: Whether CD8+ T cell activation and differentiation in Susac syndrome was antigen driven was tested using repertoire sequencing. Clonality of the CD8+ T cell repertoire was compared between roughly 13 healthy donors, some 14 Susac syndrome patients and approximately 16 multiple sclerosis patients. General findings and caveats noted by the study authors: The number of individuals in the TCR sequencing and HLA analysis was recognized as being relatively small.

Peripheral blood CD8+ and CD4+ T cells from healthy donors, Susac syndrome patients and multiple sclerosis patients were profiled using high-throughput TCR beta sequencing. Treatment-naive patients with stable or active relapsing-remitting disease fulfilling revised McDonald criteria were used as multiple sclerosis controls. Bulk CD8+ and CD4+ T cells were purified by magnetic negative isolation, whereas CD8+ TEMRA cells were enriched by FACS. Blood was drawn into EDTA tubes, processed within 24 hours, and PBMCs were isolated by density gradient centrifugation. PBMCs intended for TCR sequencing were cryopreserved in liquid nitrogen and were subsequently thawed in a 37 degrees C water bath. The sorted or isolated CD4+, CD8+ and CD8+ TEMRA cells had a purity of 90% or higher. RNA was extracted using the RNeasy kit, and about 0.45 to 1 microgram was reverse transcribed with random hexamers. The immunoSEQ multiplex PCR assay, which covers 54 Vbeta and 13 Jbeta segments, was used to amplify TCR beta CDR3 regions. To correct PCR amplification bias, a synthetic template baseline was used for both primer optimization and computational correction. On the study's bioinformatics: Only productive sequences were kept, with reads annotated to V, D and J genes according to IMGT and analyzed in immunoSEQ Analyzer. Clonality was calculated as one minus the Shannon entropy normalized by log2 of the number of productive unique sequences. Public and private clones were assessed among the 100 most prevalent clones of each patient and control. A clone was defined as Susac-specific if it was absent from the healthy and MS cohorts, from some 980 published viral clones and from other ImmuneACCESS disease sequences. TCRdb passed the public sequencing reads through fastp at Q25 and MiXCR, retaining productive beta sequences. Each CDR3 protein appears once, grouped with its most common genes and DNA. It is TCRdb's table, rather than the study itself, that gives the V and J calls and clone size. The sample table shows 150,000 to 180,000 distinct CDR3 sequences, and about 95% are seen once. The ten largest clones represent 0.15% of the sample.

On this clonotype: It has no known antigen specificity. Base qualities are not at hand, and no much larger clone is one base apart.

Cut back by 1 base and 3 bases, the V and J ends lie 9 bases apart. Looking up the germline V gene yields CDR1 MGHRA and CDR2 YSYEKL. Including the terminal cysteine and phenylalanine, the CDR3 comprises 14 residues. Just CDR3 DNA is preserved here, 42 bases in frame from base 1. The sequence came from a human donor with multiple sclerosis. Sequencing used CD8+ T cells from PBMCs. The rearranged chain carries TRBV4-1 and TRBJ2-5; D gene: possibly TRBD1, on 5 matching bases. The CDR3 has the sequence CASSQGATEETQYF. The nucleotide sequence is given as TGCGCCAGCAGCCAAGGGGCGACAGAAGAGACCCAGTACTTC.